A selection of T cell receptor beta chains follows, all from one sample in a study of blood T cell repertoires in COVID-19. Clones were sequenced by immunoSEQ multiplex PCR, and TCRdb holds only the in-frame ones, with some missing. The sample yields 30,000 to 35,000 clones, 87% seen once. The sample was peripheral blood. All receptors derive from a man aged 55 to 69 with active COVID-19. Both conserved end residues are part of each CDR3. A D gene is named only where the DNA matches it firmly. A clone size is listed for some rows: how often the clone was seen (once, few, many), or a class if it is expanded.

clone size: NA
J gene: TRBJ2-1
D gene: NA
V gene: TRBV5-5
CDR3 length: 14
CDR3 DNA: TGTGCCAGCAGCTTACCGTCGGGGGACGTTGAGCAGTTCTTC
CDR3 protein: CASSLPSGDVEQFF

clone size: once
J gene: TRBJ2-5
D gene: TRBD2
V gene: TRBV7-9
CDR3 length: 18
CDR3 DNA: TGTGCCAGCAGCACCCCCCTAGACGGCGGGAGGGCCGTGGAGACCCAGTACTTC
CDR3 protein: CASSTPLDGGRAVETQYF

clone size: once
J gene: TRBJ1-2
D gene: NA
V gene: TRBV7-8
CDR3 length: 14
CDR3 DNA: TGTGCCAGCAGCTTAGAGATACTTTACTATGGCTACACCTTC
CDR3 protein: CASSLEILYYGYTF

clone size: NA
J gene: TRBJ1-1
D gene: TRBD1
V gene: TRBV29-1
CDR3 length: 13
CDR3 DNA: TGCAGCGTTGGGGGACAGGGAGGCACTGAAGCTTTCTTT
CDR3 protein: CSVGGQGGTEAFF

clone size: NA
J gene: TRBJ2-5
D gene: NA
V gene: TRBV5-5
CDR3 length: 14
CDR3 DNA: TGTGCCAGCAGCTTGGTGGCGGTCCAAGAGACCCAGTACTTC
CDR3 protein: CASSLVAVQETQYF

clone size: NA
J gene: TRBJ2-5
D gene: TRBD1
V gene: TRBV4-3
CDR3 length: 15
CDR3 DNA: TGCGCCAGCAGCCAAGCGGGACAGGGGATAGAGACCCAGTACTTC
CDR3 protein: CASSQAGQGIETQYF

clone size: NA
J gene: TRBJ2-1
D gene: TRBD1
V gene: TRBV27
CDR3 length: 15
CDR3 DNA: TGTGCCAGCGACCCGGGGACAGGGGCTTACAATGAGCAGTTCTTC
CDR3 protein: CASDPGTGAYNEQFF

clone size: NA
J gene: TRBJ2-1
D gene: TRBD1
V gene: TRBV10-3
CDR3 length: 16
CDR3 DNA: TGTGCCATCAGTACGTTGACAGGGGAAGGGGCCAATGAGCAGTTCTTC
CDR3 protein: CAISTLTGEGANEQFF

clone size: NA
J gene: TRBJ2-7
D gene: NA
V gene: TRBV12-3/TRBV12-4
CDR3 length: 13
CDR3 DNA: TGTGCCAGCAAGAGGACAGCGACCTACGAGCAGTACTTC
CDR3 protein: CASKRTATYEQYF

clone size: NA
J gene: TRBJ2-6
D gene: NA
V gene: TRBV5-6
CDR3 length: 16
CDR3 DNA: TGTGCCAGCAGCTTGGTCGTTGGAGCCGGGGCCAACGTCCTGACTTTC
CDR3 protein: CASSLVVGAGANVLTF

clone size: NA
J gene: TRBJ2-2
D gene: NA
V gene: TRBV2
CDR3 length: 14
CDR3 DNA: TGTGCCAGCAGGGAAGGAGCGAACACCGGGGAGCTGTTTTTT
CDR3 protein: CASREGANTGELFF

clone size: NA
J gene: TRBJ2-3
D gene: TRBD1
V gene: TRBV2
CDR3 length: 13
CDR3 DNA: TGTGCCAGCGGGGCAGGGGGCTTGGCGATGCAGTATTTT
CDR3 protein: CASGAGGLAMQYF

clone size: NA
J gene: TRBJ2-1
D gene: TRBD1
V gene: TRBV29-1
CDR3 length: 13
CDR3 DNA: TGCAGCGTTGATGGGACAGGGGCTCATGAGCAGTTCTTC
CDR3 protein: CSVDGTGAHEQFF

clone size: NA
J gene: TRBJ1-2
D gene: NA
V gene: TRBV7-9
CDR3 length: 16
CDR3 DNA: TGTGCCAGCAGCTCCGGGCCTCATCGGGAGGACTATGGCTACACCTTC
CDR3 protein: CASSSGPHREDYGYTF

clone size: NA
J gene: TRBJ2-1
D gene: TRBD1
V gene: TRBV29-1
CDR3 length: 13
CDR3 DNA: TGCAGCGTTGAAGATAGAAGGGGGCATGAGCAGTTCTTC
CDR3 protein: CSVEDRRGHEQFF

clone size: NA
J gene: TRBJ1-2
D gene: TRBD1
V gene: TRBV7-3
CDR3 length: 13
CDR3 DNA: TGTGCCAGCAACGTAGACAGGGGGCATGGCTACACCTTC
CDR3 protein: CASNVDRGHGYTF

clone size: NA
J gene: TRBJ2-5
D gene: NA
V gene: TRBV6-2/TRBV6-3
CDR3 length: 15
CDR3 DNA: TGTGCCAGCAGTCCGCCCCCCCGGGGGCAAGAGACCCAGTACTTC
CDR3 protein: CASSPPPRGQETQYF

clone size: NA
J gene: TRBJ1-4
D gene: NA
V gene: TRBV19
CDR3 length: 14
CDR3 DNA: TGTGCCAGTAGCCCAGGGACAACTAATGAAAAACTGTTTTTT
CDR3 protein: CASSPGTTNEKLFF

clone size: NA
J gene: TRBJ1-2
D gene: TRBD1
V gene: TRBV5-8
CDR3 length: 14
CDR3 DNA: TGTGCCAGCAGCCTACCCGGGACAGGGAGCGACTACACCTTC
CDR3 protein: CASSLPGTGSDYTF

clone size: NA
J gene: TRBJ1-4
D gene: TRBD1
V gene: TRBV11-2
CDR3 length: 15
CDR3 DNA: TGTGCCAGCAGACATTACAGGGGAGGTAATGAAAAACTGTTTTTT
CDR3 protein: CASRHYRGGNEKLFF

clone size: NA
J gene: TRBJ2-3
D gene: NA
V gene: TRBV7-3
CDR3 length: 14
CDR3 DNA: TGTGCCAGCAGCAACCAGCGTCGGACAGATACGCAGTATTTT
CDR3 protein: CASSNQRRTDTQYF

clone size: NA
J gene: TRBJ1-4
D gene: NA
V gene: TRBV6-1
CDR3 length: 15
CDR3 DNA: TGTGCCAGCAGTGAACGGACAGAAGCCTATGAAAAACTGTTTTTT
CDR3 protein: CASSERTEAYEKLFF

clone size: few
J gene: TRBJ2-1
D gene: TRBD2
V gene: TRBV7-8
CDR3 length: 18
CDR3 DNA: TGTGCCAGCAGCCCTAGCAGGACTAGCGGGAGCGCAAACAATGAGCAGTTCTTC
CDR3 protein: CASSPSRTSGSANNEQFF

clone size: NA
J gene: TRBJ2-7
D gene: TRBD2
V gene: TRBV7-9
CDR3 length: 17
CDR3 DNA: TGTGCCAGCACGGGACTAGCGGGGGGCCAGAGCTCCTACGAGCAGTACTTC
CDR3 protein: CASTGLAGGQSSYEQYF

clone size: NA
J gene: TRBJ2-5
D gene: NA
V gene: TRBV5-4
CDR3 length: 15
CDR3 DNA: TGTGCCAGCAGCTTGATTAGTAGGGGCGCCGAGACCCAGTACTTC
CDR3 protein: CASSLISRGAETQYF

clone size: NA
J gene: TRBJ2-1
D gene: TRBD2
V gene: TRBV25-1
CDR3 length: 15
CDR3 DNA: TGTGCCAGCGTCGAGTTGGCGGGAGGGCGGCATGAGCAGTTCTTC
CDR3 protein: CASVELAGGRHEQFF

clone size: NA
J gene: TRBJ1-2
D gene: NA
V gene: TRBV29-1
CDR3 length: 11
CDR3 DNA: TGCAGCGTTACGGAGGTTGGTGGCTACACCTTC
CDR3 protein: CSVTEVGGYTF

clone size: NA
J gene: TRBJ2-1
D gene: NA
V gene: TRBV19
CDR3 length: 15
CDR3 DNA: TGTGCCAGTAGTATAAGGGGGGGGTCGGTGAATGAGCAGTTCTTC
CDR3 protein: CASSIRGGSVNEQFF